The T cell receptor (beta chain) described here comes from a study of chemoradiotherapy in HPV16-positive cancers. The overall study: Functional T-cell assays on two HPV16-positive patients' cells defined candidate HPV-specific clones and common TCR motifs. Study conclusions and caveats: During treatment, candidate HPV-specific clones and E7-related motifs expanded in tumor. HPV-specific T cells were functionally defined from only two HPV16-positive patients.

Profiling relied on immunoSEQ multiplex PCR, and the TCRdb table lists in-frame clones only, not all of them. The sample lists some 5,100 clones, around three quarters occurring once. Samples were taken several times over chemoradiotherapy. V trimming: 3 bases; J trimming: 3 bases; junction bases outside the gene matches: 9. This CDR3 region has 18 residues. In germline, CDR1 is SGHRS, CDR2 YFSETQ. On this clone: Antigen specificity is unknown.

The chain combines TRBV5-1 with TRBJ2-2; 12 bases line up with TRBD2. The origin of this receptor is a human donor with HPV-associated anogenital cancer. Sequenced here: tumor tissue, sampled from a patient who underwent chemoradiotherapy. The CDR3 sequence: CASSSLSSGRADTGELFF. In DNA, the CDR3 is TGCGCCAGCAGCTCGCTTTCTAGCGGGAGGGCCGACACCGGGGAGCTGTTTTTT.